The next 31 T cell receptor beta chains were all read from a single sample in a study of cytomegalovirus exposure and HLA in healthy donors. Clones were read by immunoSEQ multiplex PCR, and TCRdb kept only the in-frame ones, dropping some. The data show around 160,000 clones, just under 85% seen once. Input material: PBMCs. The receptors shown here come from a man under 40 in good health and CMV-seropositive.

V usage is TRBV7-2 and J usage is TRBJ2-2, with 9 bases that match TRBD2. V lost 5 bases, J lost 1 base, and 5 bases stayed unmatched. This CDR3 is built from 16 residues. CDR1 SGHTA and CDR2 FQGNSA come from the germline V gene. CDR3 residues: CASSPLAGRNTGELFF. CDR3 DNA sequence: TGTGCCAGCAGCCCCCTAGCGGGGAGGAACACCGGGGAGCTGTTTTTT.

J is TRBJ1-1 and V is TRBV19; unclear D gene. Deletions cut 3 bases from V and 5 bases from J, with 13 bases between. The CDR3 length is 14 residues. Germline V gene data show CDR1 as LNHDA and CDR2 as SQIVND (reference sequence). CDR3 sequence (DNA): TGTGCCAGTAGTATGTCAGGCCGGGGAACTGAAGCTTTCTTT. Translation gives CASSMSGRGTEAFF.

V is TRBV5-1 and J is TRBJ1-5; D is possibly TRBD1 (5 bases). CDR1 and CDR2 (germline): SGHRS, YFSETQ. With 5 bases removed from V and 1 base from J, the gap between germline ends came to 10 bases. This CDR3 is 14 amino acids long. In DNA form, the CDR3 reads TGCGCCAGCAGTTCCGGGGGGAGCAATCAGCCCCAGCATTTT. Encoded protein: CASSSGGSNQPQHF.

The gene calls are TRBV7-6 and TRBJ2-7; 7 bases line up with TRBD1. V lost 0 bases to trimming and J lost 4 bases; unmatched junction nucleotides: 12. The CDR3 is made up of 17 amino acids. CDR1 and CDR2 (germline): SGHVS, FNYEAQ. The CDR3 region has the DNA TGTGCCAGCAGCTTAGCAGAGGGGGCGCTTGCTCATTACGAGCAGTACTTC. Protein: CASSLAEGALAHYEQYF. Combining the CDR3 with reference TRBV7-6 and TRBJ2-7 gives the whole variable domain GAGVSQSPRYKVTKRGQDVALRCDPISGHVSLYWYRQALGQGPEFLTYFNYEAQQDKSGLPNDRFSAERPEGSISTLTIQRTEQRDSAMYRCASSLAEGALAHYEQYFGPGTRLTVT.

The rearrangement links TRBV5-4 to TRBJ2-1, with D uncertain. Trimming shortened V by 4 bases and J by 5 bases, and 13 bases separated the two germline ends. The germline gives CDR1 SGHNT, CDR2 YYREEE (reference sequence). The CDR3 length is 14 residues. CDR3: CASSNSGTHNEQFF. The CDR3 nucleotides are TGTGCCAGCAGCAACTCAGGAACACACAATGAGCAGTTCTTC.

The chain is built from TRBV7-2 and TRBJ1-5; D gene uncertain. V was pared by 5 bases and J by 1 base, with 9 bases between. Germline loops: CDR1 SGHTA, CDR2 FQGNSA. There are 14 residues in the CDR3. The CDR3 region is CASSLRSSNQPQHF. The CDR3 DNA reads as TGTGCCAGCAGCCTGCGAAGCAGCAATCAGCCCCAGCATTTT.

The rearrangement uses TRBV27 and TRBJ2-6; D is perhaps TRBD1 (8 bases). V lost 5 bases and J lost 2, with 16 bases in between. Germline V lookup: CDR1 MNHEY, CDR2 SMNVEV (reference sequence). This CDR3 region has 17 residues. The CDR3 DNA sequence: TGTGCCAGCAGTCCCCGGACAGGGAGGGCTGGGGCCAACGTCCTGACTTTC. This encodes CASSPRTGRAGANVLTF.

The V gene is TRBV15, the J gene TRBJ1-2, with 9 bases lining up with TRBD1. Germline CDR1 LNHNV, CDR2 YYDKDF (reference sequence). This CDR3 is 16 amino acids long. The J segment lost 3 bases and the V segment lost 0 bases, leaving 5 bases of the junction unmatched. The CDR3 reads CATSRDRDRVHYGYTF. DNA of the CDR3: TGTGCCACCAGCAGAGATAGGGACAGGGTACACTATGGCTACACCTTC.

This chain links TRBV27 with TRBJ1-6, with 11 bases aligning to TRBD1. J lost 3 bases, V lost 0 bases, and 4 bases had no gene match. The CDR3 has 18 residues. Germline assignment: CDR1 MNHEY and CDR2 SMNVEV (reference sequence). CDR3 sequence: CASSLSWTGGSYNSPLHF. The CDR3 region has the DNA TGTGCCAGCAGTTTATCGTGGACAGGGGGCAGCTATAATTCACCCCTCCACTTT.

As to this clone: No DNA is shown, since the ends of the CDR3 on it are uncertain; the CDR3 is the one TCRdb lists. The rearrangement uses TRBV27 and TRBJ2-2; the table's D call TRBD2 went unverified against the DNA. The CDR3 region is 12 residues in length, termini included. The germline V gene encodes CDR1 MNHEY and CDR2 SMNVEV (reference sequence). CDR3: CASSFGAGELFF.

The count of this clone is one. The chain has TRBV11-2 and TRBJ2-5; TRBD1 matches at 7 bases. V trimming: 5 bases; J trimming: 5 bases; junction bases outside the gene matches: 8. The CDR3 contains 14 residues. Germline CDR1 and CDR2: SGHAT and FQNNGV. The DNA of the CDR3 is TGTGCCAGCAGCCCCCAGGGGGTGACGGAGACCCAGTACTTC. It is translated as CASSPQGVTETQYF.

This clone was counted at least ten times. V is TRBV12-5 and J is TRBJ1-6, with 10 bases aligning to TRBD1. This CDR3 spans 13 amino acids. The V gene's germline CDR1 is LGHNT and CDR2 FRNRAP. Germline trimming cut 4 bases from V and 10 bases from J; bases unmatched to any gene: 1. The CDR3 DNA sequence: TGTGCTAGTGGTTGGGACAGGGGCTCACCCCTCCACTTT. Amino acid sequence: CASGWDRGSPLHF.

The CDR3 region has the DNA TGTGCCATCAGGGGGACAGGGGCACCAAAGAACACTGAAGCTTTCTTT. Amino acid sequence: CAIRGTGAPKNTEAFF. The gene calls are TRBV10-3 and TRBJ1-1; 10 bases are shared with TRBD1. Trimming cost V 6 bases and J 1 base; bases outside gene matches: 8. This CDR3 has 16 residues. CDR1 and CDR2 (germline): ENHRY, SYGVKD.

A few counts support this clone. The chain carries TRBV19 and TRBJ2-7, with a possible D match to TRBD2 (6 bases). V was clipped by 6 bases and J by 2 bases, with 17 bases between them. This CDR3 contains 15 residues. CDR1 is LNHDA, CDR2 SQIVND, per germline (reference sequence). In DNA, the CDR3 is TGTGCCAGTAGGACACTAGCAAGTGATCCCTACGAGCAGTACTTC. As protein: CASRTLASDPYEQYF.

The genes are TRBV5-1 and TRBJ2-6; D might be TRBD1 (6 bases). CDR1 is SGHRS, CDR2 YFSETQ, per germline. The ends were cut back, 4 bases at V and 0 bases at J, with 17 bases in the middle. The CDR3 is 18 residues long. CDR3 DNA: TGCGCCAGCAGCACAGGGTCCCTCGGCAACTCTGGGGCCAACGTCCTGACTTTC. Translating it yields CASSTGSLGNSGANVLTF.

The chain has TRBV28 and TRBJ1-2; 8 nucleotides line up with TRBD1. Germline V gene sequence: CDR1 MDHEN, CDR2 SYDVKM. This CDR3 is 17 amino acids long. J gave up 3 bases and V 5 bases, and 14 bases lay outside the gene matches. The CDR3 loop is CASSPPRLTGGDYGYTF. The CDR3 DNA sequence: TGTGCCAGCAGTCCTCCCCGACTAACAGGGGGGGACTATGGCTACACCTTC.

The V call is TRBV19, the J call TRBJ2-7, with a possible D match to TRBD2 (5 bases). V shed 5 bases and J shed 0 bases, with 14 bases lying between them. This CDR3 is built from 15 residues. The germline V gene has CDR1 LNHDA and CDR2 SQIVND (reference sequence). The DNA of the CDR3 is TGTGCCAGTAGTGCCAAGGACTCTTACTCCTACGAGCAGTACTTC. Its translation: CASSAKDSYSYEQYF.

The chain joins TRBV30 to TRBJ2-7; TRBD2 matches 8 bases. Trimming cost V 5 bases and J 7 bases; bases outside gene matches: 13. Germline CDR1 and CDR2: GTSNPN and SVGIG (reference sequence). This CDR3 has 14 residues. The chain's CDR3 is CAWGRGAAGLEQYF. CDR3 coding DNA: TGTGCCTGGGGGCGGGGGGCAGCGGGATTAGAGCAGTACTTC.

The J gene is TRBJ2-7, the V gene TRBV30; D is unclear. From germline, CDR1 is GTSNPN and CDR2 SVGIG (reference sequence). The CDR3 totals 13 residues. V was clipped by 5 bases and J by 2 bases, with 13 bases between them. CDR3 nucleotides: TGTGCCTGGGTTGGAGACGGAGCCTACGAGCAGTACTTC. Amino acid sequence: CAWVGDGAYEQYF.

The V call is TRBV7-6, the J call TRBJ2-5; 9 bases map to TRBD1. With 1 base clipped from V and 5 bases from J, the junction kept 5 bases outside the gene matches. The CDR3 consists of 15 residues. The germline V gene has CDR1 SGHVS and CDR2 FNYEAQ. DNA for the CDR3: TGTGCCAGCAGCTTAGTACAGGGGGCGAGGGAGACCCAGTACTTC. Its translation: CASSLVQGARETQYF.

As for this clone: Other DNA sequences from this sample encode an identical CDR3 as well. The chain carries TRBV5-1 and TRBJ2-5; 8 nucleotides match TRBD2. Germline loops: CDR1 SGHRS, CDR2 YFSETQ. The CDR3 extends over 15 amino acids. J was trimmed by 2 bases and V by 0 bases; bases with no gene match: 3. CDR3 DNA: TGCGCCAGCAGCTTGGTCAGCGGGGGTCAAGAGACCCAGTACTTC. Its translation is CASSLVSGGQETQYF. Full variable domain (outside the CDR3, taken from reference TRBV5-1 and TRBJ2-5): KAGVTQTPRYLIKTRGQQVTLSCSPISGHRSVSWYQQTPGQGLQFLFEYFSETQRNKGNFPGRFSGRQFSNSRSEMNVSTLELGDSALYLCASSLVSGGQETQYFGPGTRLLVL.

This clone was counted a few times. V gene TRBV19 combines with J gene TRBJ1-5, with unresolved D. The V and J ends lost 5 bases and 4 bases respectively, with 9 bases between them. Germline values: CDR1 LNHDA, CDR2 SQIVND (reference sequence). The CDR3 is 13 amino acids. CDR3 DNA sequence: TGTGCCAGTAGTGAGGCTGGAAATCAGCCCCAGCATTTT. This gives the protein CASSEAGNQPQHF.

The chain employs TRBV9 and TRBJ2-7; 8 nucleotides line up with TRBD1. The CDR3 has 15 amino acids. CDR1 and CDR2 (germline): SGDLS, YYNGEE. V lost 0 bases and J lost 0; bases outside the gene matches: 2. CDR3 sequence reads: CASSVGDRRSYEQYF. The CDR3 DNA follows: TGTGCCAGCAGCGTAGGGGACAGGCGCTCCTACGAGCAGTACTTC.

The J gene is TRBJ2-3, the V gene TRBV2; 11 bases fit TRBD2. CDR1 SNHLY and CDR2 FYNNEI come from the germline V gene. This CDR3 is 16 amino acids long. J was trimmed by 4 bases and V by 4 bases; bases with no gene match: 7. The chain's CDR3 is CASSVGGSGGADTQYF. CDR3 bases: TGTGCCAGCAGTGTGGGGGGTAGCGGGGGGGCAGATACGCAGTATTTT.

The rearrangement links TRBV9 to TRBJ1-6; 10 bases map to TRBD1. J was trimmed by 10 bases and V by 4 bases; bases with no gene match: 8. The CDR3 extends over 15 amino acids. From germline, CDR1 is SGDLS and CDR2 YYNGEE. The CDR3 here is CASSPEGQGMSPLHF. Here the CDR3 DNA reads TGTGCCAGCAGCCCGGAGGGACAGGGGATGTCACCCCTCCACTTT.

This chain connects TRBV10-3 to TRBJ1-5; TRBD1 matches at 10 bases. The CDR3 consists of 16 residues. The J segment lost 6 bases and the V segment lost 2 bases, leaving 7 bases of the junction unmatched. Germline V gene data show CDR1 as ENHRY and CDR2 as SYGVKD. CDR3 nucleotides: TGTGCCATCAGTGAGAAGGGACAGGGGCTCGGTCAGCCCCAGCATTTT. It codes for CAISEKGQGLGQPQHF.

The rearrangement links TRBV18 to TRBJ1-1; 11 bases map to TRBD1. Germline CDR1 is KGHSH and CDR2 is LQKENI. Germline trimming cut 8 bases from V and 4 bases from J; bases unmatched to any gene: 6. This CDR3 contains 14 residues. CDR3 bases: TGTGCCAGCGACCCCGGGACAGGGGGCACTGAAGCTTTCTTT. Translated, it gives CASDPGTGGTEAFF.

V gene TRBV18 combines with J gene TRBJ1-1; weak D call: TRBD1 (6 bases). CDR1 is KGHSH and CDR2 is LQKENI in the germline V gene. CDR3 length: 15 amino acids. With 4 bases removed from V and 0 bases from J, the gap between germline ends came to 12 bases. The CDR3 protein is CASSLRQAVNTEAFF. CDR3 DNA: TGTGCCAGCTCACTAAGACAGGCGGTGAACACTGAAGCTTTCTTT.

This rearrangement joins TRBV6-6 to TRBJ1-2; 7 bases are shared with TRBD1. Trimming removed 6 bases from V and 4 bases from J; junction bases left unmatched: 11. Germline loops: CDR1 MNHNY, CDR2 SVGAGI (reference sequence). CDR3 length: 15 amino acids. CDR3 DNA sequence: TGTGCCAGCAGCCCTGACGGGACAGCGATCTATGGCTACACCTTC. Protein: CASSPDGTAIYGYTF.

This chain links TRBV7-2 with TRBJ2-7; TRBD1 matches at 7 bases. Germline loops: CDR1 SGHTA, CDR2 FQGNSA. V was clipped by 10 bases and J by 4 bases; unmatched bases: 7. This CDR3 is 12 amino acids long. CDR3 sequence (DNA): TGTGCCAAAGGACAGGTAGCGTACGAGCAGTACTTC. Its protein is CAKGQVAYEQYF. The full variable domain, its missing parts supplied by reference TRBV7-2 and TRBJ2-7, is GAGVSQSPSNKVTEKGKDVELRCDPISGHTALYWYRQSLGQGLEFLIYFQGNSAPDKSGLPSDRFSAERTGGSVSTLTIQRTQQEDSAVYLCAKGQVAYEQYFGPGTRLTVT.

V is TRBV4-3 and J is TRBJ2-7; the D is unclear. Germline CDR1 and CDR2: LGHNA and YSLEER. CDR3 size: 14 residues. The V end lost 0 bases, the J end lost 4 bases, and 10 bases lay between the germline ends. CDR3 protein: CASSQDLEVYEQYF. The DNA of the CDR3 is TGCGCCAGCAGCCAAGATCTTGAGGTTTACGAGCAGTACTTC.